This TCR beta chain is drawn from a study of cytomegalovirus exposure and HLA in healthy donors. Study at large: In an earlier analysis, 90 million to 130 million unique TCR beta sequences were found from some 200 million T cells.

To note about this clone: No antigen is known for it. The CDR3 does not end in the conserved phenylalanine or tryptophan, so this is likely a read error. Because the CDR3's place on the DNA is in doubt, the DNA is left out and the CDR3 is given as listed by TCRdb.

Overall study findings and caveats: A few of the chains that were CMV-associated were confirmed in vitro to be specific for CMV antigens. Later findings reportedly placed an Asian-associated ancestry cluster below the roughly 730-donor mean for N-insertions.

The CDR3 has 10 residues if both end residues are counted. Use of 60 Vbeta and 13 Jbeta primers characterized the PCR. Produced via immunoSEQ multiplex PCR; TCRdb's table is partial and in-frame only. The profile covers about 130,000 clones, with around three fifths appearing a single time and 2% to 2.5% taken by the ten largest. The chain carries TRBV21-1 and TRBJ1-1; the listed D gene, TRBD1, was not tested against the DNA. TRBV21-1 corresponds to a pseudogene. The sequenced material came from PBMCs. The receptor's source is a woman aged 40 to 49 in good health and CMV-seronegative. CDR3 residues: CASSKDKDRR.